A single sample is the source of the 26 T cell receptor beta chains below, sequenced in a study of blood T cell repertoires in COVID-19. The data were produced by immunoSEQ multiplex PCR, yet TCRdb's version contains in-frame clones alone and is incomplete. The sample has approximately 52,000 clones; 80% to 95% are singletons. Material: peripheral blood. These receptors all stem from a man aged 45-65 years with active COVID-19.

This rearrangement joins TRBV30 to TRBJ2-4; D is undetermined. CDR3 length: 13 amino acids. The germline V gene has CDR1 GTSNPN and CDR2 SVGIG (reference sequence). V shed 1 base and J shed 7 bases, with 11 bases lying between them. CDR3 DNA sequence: TGTGCCTGGAGTGGGGTCCCCGGGAACATTCAGTACTTC. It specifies CAWSGVPGNIQYF.

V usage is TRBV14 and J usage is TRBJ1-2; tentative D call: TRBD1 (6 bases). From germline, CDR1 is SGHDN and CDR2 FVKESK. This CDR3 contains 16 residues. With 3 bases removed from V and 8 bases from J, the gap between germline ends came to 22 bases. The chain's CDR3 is CASSQNVGRGGRGYTF. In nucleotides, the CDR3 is TGTGCCAGCAGCCAGAATGTTGGCAGGGGAGGGCGCGGCTACACCTTC.

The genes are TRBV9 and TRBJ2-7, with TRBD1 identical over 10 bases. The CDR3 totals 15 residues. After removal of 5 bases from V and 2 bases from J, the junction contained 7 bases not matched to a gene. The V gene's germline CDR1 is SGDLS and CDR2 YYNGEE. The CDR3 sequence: CASSPGQGPPYEQYF. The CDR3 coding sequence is TGTGCCAGCAGTCCGGGACAGGGGCCCCCCTACGAGCAGTACTTC.

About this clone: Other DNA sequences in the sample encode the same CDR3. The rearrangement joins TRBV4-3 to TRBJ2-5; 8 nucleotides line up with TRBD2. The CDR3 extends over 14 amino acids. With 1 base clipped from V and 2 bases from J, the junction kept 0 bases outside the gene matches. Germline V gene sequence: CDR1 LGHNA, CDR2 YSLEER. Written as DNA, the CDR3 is TGCGCCAGCAGCCAAGGACTAGCGCAAGAGACCCAGTACTTC. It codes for CASSQGLAQETQYF.

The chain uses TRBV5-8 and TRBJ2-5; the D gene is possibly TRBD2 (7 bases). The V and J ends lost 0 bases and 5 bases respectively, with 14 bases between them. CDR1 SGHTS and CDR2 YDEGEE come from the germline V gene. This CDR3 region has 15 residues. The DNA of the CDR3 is TGTGCCAGCAGCTTGGTTGTGGGGGGGCCGGAGACCCAGTACTTC. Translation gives CASSLVVGGPETQYF.

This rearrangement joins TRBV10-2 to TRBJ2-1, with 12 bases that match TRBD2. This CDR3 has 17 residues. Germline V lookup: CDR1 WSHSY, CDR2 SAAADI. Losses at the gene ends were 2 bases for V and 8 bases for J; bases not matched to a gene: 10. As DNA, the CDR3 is TGCGCCAGCAGTGAGCCCCGACTAGCGGGGGTGGTCCATGAGCAGTTCTTC. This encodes CASSEPRLAGVVHEQFF.

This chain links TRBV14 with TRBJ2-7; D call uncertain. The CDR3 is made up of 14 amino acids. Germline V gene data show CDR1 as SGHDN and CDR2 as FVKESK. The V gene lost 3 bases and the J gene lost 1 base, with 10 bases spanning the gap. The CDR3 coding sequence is TGTGCCAGCAGCCAGTCTCCGACTTCCTACGAGCAGTACTTC. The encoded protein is CASSQSPTSYEQYF. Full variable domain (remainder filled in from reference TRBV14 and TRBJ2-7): EAGVTQFPSHSVIEKGQTVTLRCDPISGHDNLYWYRRVMGKEIKFLLHFVKESKQDESGMPNNRFLAERTGGTYSTLKVQPAELEDSGVYFCASSQSPTSYEQYFGPGTRLTVT.

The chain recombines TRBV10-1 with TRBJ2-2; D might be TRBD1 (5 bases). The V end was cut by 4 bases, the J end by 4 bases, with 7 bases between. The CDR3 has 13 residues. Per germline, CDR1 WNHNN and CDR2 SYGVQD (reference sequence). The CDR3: CASSGQITGELFF. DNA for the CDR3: TGCGCCAGCAGTGGACAGATCACCGGGGAGCTGTTTTTT.

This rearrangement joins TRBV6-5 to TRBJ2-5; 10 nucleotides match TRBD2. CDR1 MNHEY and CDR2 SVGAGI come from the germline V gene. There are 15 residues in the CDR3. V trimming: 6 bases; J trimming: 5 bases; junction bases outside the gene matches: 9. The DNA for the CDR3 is TGTGCCAGCAGCCCACTAGCGGGGTCCCAGGAGACCCAGTACTTC. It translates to CASSPLAGSQETQYF.

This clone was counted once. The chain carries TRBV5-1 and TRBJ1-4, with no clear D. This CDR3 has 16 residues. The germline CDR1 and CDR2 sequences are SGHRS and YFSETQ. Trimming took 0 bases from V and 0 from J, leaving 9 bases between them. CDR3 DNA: TGCGCCAGCAGCTTGGCGGGGAGATCAACTAATGAAAAACTGTTTTTT. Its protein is CASSLAGRSTNEKLFF.

CDR3 protein: CASSISIYTEAFF. The CDR3 nucleotides are TGTGCCAGTAGTATAAGCATATACACTGAAGCTTTCTTT. V and J are TRBV19 and TRBJ1-1; no reliable D call. The V gene lost 2 bases and the J gene lost 3 bases, with 7 bases spanning the gap. The CDR3 totals 13 residues. Germline lookup yields CDR1 LNHDA and CDR2 SQIVND (reference sequence).

CDR3 nucleotide sequence: TGTGCCAGCAGCTGGGGGCTATCGGGACAGCCCCAGCATTTT. Its protein product is CASSWGLSGQPQHF. J is TRBJ1-5 and V is TRBV5-8; D is perhaps TRBD1 (6 bases). The CDR3 is 14 residues long. V was clipped by 3 bases and J by 7 bases, with 14 bases between them. Germline loops: CDR1 SGHTS, CDR2 YDEGEE.

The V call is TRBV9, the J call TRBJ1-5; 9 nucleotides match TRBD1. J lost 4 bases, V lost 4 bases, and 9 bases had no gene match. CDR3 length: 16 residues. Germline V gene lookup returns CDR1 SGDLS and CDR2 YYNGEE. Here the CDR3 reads CASSPWDRDGNQPQHF. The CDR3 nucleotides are TGTGCCAGCAGCCCCTGGGACAGGGATGGAAATCAGCCCCAGCATTTT.

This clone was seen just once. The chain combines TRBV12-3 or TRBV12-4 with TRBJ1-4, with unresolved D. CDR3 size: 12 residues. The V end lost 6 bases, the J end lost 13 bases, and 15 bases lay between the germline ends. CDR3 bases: TGTGCCAGCAGCCCCGCGGGGATCGGACTGTTTTTT. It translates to CASSPAGIGLFF.

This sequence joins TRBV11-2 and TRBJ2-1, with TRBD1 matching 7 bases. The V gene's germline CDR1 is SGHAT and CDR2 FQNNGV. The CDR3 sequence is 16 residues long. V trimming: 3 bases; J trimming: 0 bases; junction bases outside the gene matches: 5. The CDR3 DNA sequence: TGTGCCAGCAGCTTGACAGGGAAAAGCTCCTACAATGAGCAGTTCTTC. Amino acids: CASSLTGKSSYNEQFF.

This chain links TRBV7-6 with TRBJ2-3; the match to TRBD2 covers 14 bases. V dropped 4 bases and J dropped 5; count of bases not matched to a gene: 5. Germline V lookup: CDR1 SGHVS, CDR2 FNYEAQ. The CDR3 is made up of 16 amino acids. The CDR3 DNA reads TGTGCCAGCAGCTCGGGACTAGCGGGAGCGGGAGATACGCAGTATTTT. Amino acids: CASSSGLAGAGDTQYF.

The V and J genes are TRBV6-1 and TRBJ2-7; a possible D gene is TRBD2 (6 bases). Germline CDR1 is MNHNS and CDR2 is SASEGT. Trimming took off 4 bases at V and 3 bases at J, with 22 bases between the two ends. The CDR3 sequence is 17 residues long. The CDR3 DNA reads TGTGCCAGCAGTGCCGGGACTTCCAGACCCCCCTTCTACGAGCAGTACTTC. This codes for CASSAGTSRPPFYEQYF.

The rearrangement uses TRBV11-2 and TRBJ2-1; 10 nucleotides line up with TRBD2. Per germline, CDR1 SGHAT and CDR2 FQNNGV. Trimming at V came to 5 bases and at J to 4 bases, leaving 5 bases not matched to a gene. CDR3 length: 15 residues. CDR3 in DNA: TGTGCCAGCAGCCCAGCGGGGGGGTTTTACAATGAGCAGTTCTTC. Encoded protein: CASSPAGGFYNEQFF.

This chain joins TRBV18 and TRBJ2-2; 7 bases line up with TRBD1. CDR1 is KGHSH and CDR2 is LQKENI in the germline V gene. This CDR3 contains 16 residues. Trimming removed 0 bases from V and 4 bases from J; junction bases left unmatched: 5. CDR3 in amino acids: CASSPPQGRSTGELFF. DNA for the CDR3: TGTGCCAGCTCACCACCACAGGGGCGTAGCACCGGGGAGCTGTTTTTT.

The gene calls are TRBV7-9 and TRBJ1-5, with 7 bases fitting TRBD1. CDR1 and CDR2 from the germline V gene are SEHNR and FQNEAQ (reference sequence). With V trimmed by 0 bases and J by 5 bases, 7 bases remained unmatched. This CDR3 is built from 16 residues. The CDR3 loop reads CASSLALGQGDQPQHF. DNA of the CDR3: TGTGCCAGCAGCTTAGCCTTGGGGCAGGGGGATCAGCCCCAGCATTTT.

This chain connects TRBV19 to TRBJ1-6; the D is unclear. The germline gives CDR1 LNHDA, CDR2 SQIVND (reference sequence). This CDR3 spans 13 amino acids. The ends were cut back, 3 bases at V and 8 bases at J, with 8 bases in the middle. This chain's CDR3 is CASSIQEDSPLHF. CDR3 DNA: TGTGCCAGTAGTATCCAGGAAGATTCACCCCTCCACTTT.

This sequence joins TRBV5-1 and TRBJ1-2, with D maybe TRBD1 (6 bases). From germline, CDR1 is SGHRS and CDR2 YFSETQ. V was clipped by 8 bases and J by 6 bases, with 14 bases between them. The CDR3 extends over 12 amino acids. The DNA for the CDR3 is TGCGCCAGTTCAGACAGGATGGATGGCTACACCTTC. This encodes CASSDRMDGYTF.

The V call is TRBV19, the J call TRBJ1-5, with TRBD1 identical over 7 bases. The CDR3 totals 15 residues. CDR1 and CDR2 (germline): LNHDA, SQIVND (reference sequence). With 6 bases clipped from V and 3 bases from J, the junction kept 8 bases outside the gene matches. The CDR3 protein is CASSRLTGTNQPQHF. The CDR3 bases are TGTGCCAGTAGCCGATTGACAGGGACCAATCAGCCCCAGCATTTT.

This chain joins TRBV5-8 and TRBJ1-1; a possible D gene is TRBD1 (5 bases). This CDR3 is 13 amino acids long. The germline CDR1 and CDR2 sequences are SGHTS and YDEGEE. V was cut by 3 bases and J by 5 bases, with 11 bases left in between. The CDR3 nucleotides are TGTGCCAGCAGCTGGGCGGGGGGAACTGAAGCTTTCTTT. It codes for CASSWAGGTEAFF.

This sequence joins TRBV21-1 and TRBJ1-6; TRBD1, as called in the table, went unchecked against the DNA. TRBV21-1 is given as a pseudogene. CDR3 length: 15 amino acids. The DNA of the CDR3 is TGTGCCAGCAGCGAAGGACAGGGGGCGGGTTCACCCCTCCACTTT. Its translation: CASSEGQGAGSPLHF.

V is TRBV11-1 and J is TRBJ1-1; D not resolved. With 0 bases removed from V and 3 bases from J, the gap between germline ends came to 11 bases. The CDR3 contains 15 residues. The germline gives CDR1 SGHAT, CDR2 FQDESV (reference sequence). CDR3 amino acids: CASSLAAGWHTEAFF. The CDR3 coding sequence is TGTGCCAGCAGCTTAGCCGCCGGGTGGCACACTGAAGCTTTCTTT.